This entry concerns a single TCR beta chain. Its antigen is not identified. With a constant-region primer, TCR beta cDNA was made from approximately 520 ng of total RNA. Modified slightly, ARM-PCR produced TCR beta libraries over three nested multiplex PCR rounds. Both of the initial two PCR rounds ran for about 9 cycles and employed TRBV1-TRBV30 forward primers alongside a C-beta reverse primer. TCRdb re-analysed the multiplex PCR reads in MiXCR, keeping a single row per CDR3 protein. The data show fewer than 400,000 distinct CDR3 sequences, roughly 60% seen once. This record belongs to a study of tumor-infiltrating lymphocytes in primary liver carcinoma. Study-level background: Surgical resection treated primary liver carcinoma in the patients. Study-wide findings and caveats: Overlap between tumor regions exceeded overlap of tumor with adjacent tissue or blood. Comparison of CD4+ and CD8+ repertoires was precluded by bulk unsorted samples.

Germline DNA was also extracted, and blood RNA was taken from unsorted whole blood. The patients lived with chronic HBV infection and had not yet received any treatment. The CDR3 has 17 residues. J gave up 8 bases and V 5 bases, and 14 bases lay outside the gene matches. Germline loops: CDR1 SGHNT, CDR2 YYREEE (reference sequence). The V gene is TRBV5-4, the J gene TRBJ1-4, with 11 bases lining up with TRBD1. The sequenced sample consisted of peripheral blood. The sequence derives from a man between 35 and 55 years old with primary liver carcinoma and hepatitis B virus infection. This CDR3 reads CASRSTLGQGALEKLFF. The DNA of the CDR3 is TGTGCCAGCAGATCGACCCTCGGACAGGGGGCGCTCGAAAAACTGTTTTTT.